A selection of T cell receptor beta chains follows, all from one sample in a study of blood T cell repertoires in COVID-19. The assay was immunoSEQ multiplex PCR, and TCRdb's table has in-frame clones only and misses some. The table has roughly 400,000 clones, roughly 89% seen once. Sequencing was done on a sample of PBMCs or T cells enriched from blood (not recorded which). The receptors originated from a woman between 25 and 40 years old who had recovered from COVID-19. Both conserved end residues are part of each CDR3. Fields, in order: D gene, V gene, J gene, clone size, CDR3 DNA, CDR3 protein. A D gene is named only where the DNA matches it firmly. The size field is filled for only some rows; it gives once, few, many or a size class.

TRBD1	TRBV6-2/TRBV6-3	TRBJ2-5	-	TGTGCCAGCAGCAAAAACAGGGGCCAAGAGACCCAGTACTTC	CASSKNRGQETQYF
TRBD2	TRBV3-1/TRBV3-2	TRBJ2-3	-	TGTGCCAGCAGCCAGAAGCAAGCGGGGGGCACAGATACGCAGTATTTT	CASSQKQAGGTDTQYF
TRBD2	TRBV20-1	TRBJ2-1	-	TGCAGTGCTAGTTTACTCGCGGGAGTCCGCCCAAACAATGAGCAGTTCTTC	CSASLLAGVRPNNEQFF
-	TRBV5-1	TRBJ1-2	-	TGCGCCAGCAGCTCGGCCTCGGCGGACTATGGCTACACCTTC	CASSSASADYGYTF
-	TRBV27	TRBJ2-5	-	TGTGCCAGCAGAGAGGGCAGAGGGTACCCGCTCCAAGAGACCCAGTACTTC	CASREGRGYPLQETQYF
-	TRBV20-1	TRBJ2-7	few	TGCAGTGCTAGTTATAAGGTGTCCGGGGAGCAGTACTTC	CSASYKVSGEQYF
TRBD2	TRBV6-4	TRBJ2-2	-	TGTGCCAGCAGAGTGACTAGCGGGGGGGCCGGCACCGGGGAGCTGTTTTTT	CASRVTSGGAGTGELFF
-	TRBV11-3	TRBJ2-5	-	TGTGCCAGCAGCCCCCGAGGCACGGGGGAAAGGGAGACCCAGTACTTC	CASSPRGTGERETQYF
-	TRBV2	TRBJ1-1	few	TGTGCCAGCCGGAGGGATTCGTGGACTGAAGCTTTCTTT	CASRRDSWTEAFF
-	TRBV6-5	TRBJ2-7	-	TGTGCCAGCAAGGAACCTTGGCGGGGCGAGCAGTACTTC	CASKEPWRGEQYF
-	TRBV7-2	TRBJ2-1	-	TGTGCCAGCAGCACTACCGGAGTTTCCTACAATGAGCAGTTCTTC	CASSTTGVSYNEQFF
TRBD1	TRBV12-5	TRBJ2-2	-	TGTGCTAGTGGTTTGGCTTGGACAGGGGGCGCGACCGGGGAGCTGTTTTTT	CASGLAWTGGATGELFF
-	TRBV7-2	TRBJ2-6	-	TGTGCCAGCAGTACACATATCTCTGGGGCCAACGTCCTGACTTTC	CASSTHISGANVLTF
TRBD2	TRBV7-9	TRBJ2-7	-	TGTGCCAGCAGCGAGCGGGAGGACTACGAGCAGTACTTC	CASSEREDYEQYF
TRBD2	TRBV10-3	TRBJ2-7	-	TGTGCCATCAGTGAGCCGGGACTAGGAGGTTCCGAGCAGTACTTC	CAISEPGLGGSEQYF
-	TRBV2	TRBJ1-4	-	TGTGCCAGCAGTGTTGAACAGGGTAATGAAAAACTGTTTTTT	CASSVEQGNEKLFF
TRBD2	TRBV27	TRBJ2-1	-	TGTGCCAGCAGTCCCCTGACTGGGACAGTCGGCGGGGGGGAATACAATGAGCAGTTCTTC	CASSPLTGTVGGGEYNEQFF
-	TRBV5-1	TRBJ2-1	few	TGCGCCAGCAGCTTGGGGCAGGGGCGATACAATGAGCAGTTCTTC	CASSLGQGRYNEQFF
-	TRBV10-3	TRBJ1-6	-	TGTGCCATCAGCCTCGATAATTCACCCCTCCACTTT	CAISLDNSPLHF
TRBD1	TRBV27	TRBJ1-5	-	TGTGCCAGCAGCCTCGGACAGGCGGATCAGCCCCAGCATTTT	CASSLGQADQPQHF